This entry features one T cell receptor (beta chain) sequence. What it recognizes is unknown. The sample is drawn from a study of blood T cells in healthy people across ages. From germline, CDR1 is LGHNA and CDR2 YSLEER. The CDR3 has 15 residues. Trimming pared 5 bases from V and 0 bases from J, leaving 8 bases between. Ranging in age from about 6 to 100, the donors were healthy Caucasian individuals from Russia. It was about 10 milliliters of peripheral blood that were drawn from each donor. For the second PCR, which ran for roughly 6 to 11 cycles, a sample-barcoded 5' primer and a J-beta primer mix were used. Every single cDNA molecule received a tag from a template-switch adaptor with 12 random nucleotides. TCRdb ran MiXCR on the 5' RACE reads and lists one entry per CDR3 protein. The sample comprises roughly 1.9 million distinct CDR3 sequences, around 42% of which are singletons, and 20% to 25% rests with the top ten.

Broader study findings: The study found TCR beta diversity correlated strongly with naive T cell percentage.

The chain has TRBV4-3 and TRBJ2-6; D not certain. The clonotype originates from a human donor in good health. Sample: blood. CDR3 in DNA: TGCGCCAGCAGCTCGTATCTCTCTGGGGCCAACGTCCTGACTTTC. Translated, it gives CASSSYLSGANVLTF.